Below, 24 T cell receptor beta chains from the same sample are listed, as sequenced in a study of blood T cell repertoires in COVID-19. The method was immunoSEQ multiplex PCR; TCRdb's version includes in-frame clones alone and lacks a portion of them. The sample comprises roughly 250,000 clones, roughly four fifths of which are singletons, and 4.7% rests with the top ten. Sequencing was performed on peripheral blood. Every receptor here comes from a woman aged 70 to 79 with acute or convalescent COVID-19.

The rearrangement joins TRBV7-9 to TRBJ1-3; a weak D match, TRBD1 (6 bases). The CDR3 has 13 residues. Trimming pared 4 bases from V and 9 bases from J, leaving 13 bases between. Germline V gene data show CDR1 as SEHNR and CDR2 as FQNEAQ (reference sequence). CDR3 nucleotides: TGTGCCAGCAGCTCCGACAGGATCGGCACCATATATTTT. Residues: CASSSDRIGTIYF.

This chain links TRBV1 with TRBJ1-2; TRBD1, the table's D call, lacks a check against the DNA. TRBV1 is recorded as a pseudogene. The CDR3 contains 18 residues. The CDR3 loop is CTSSQDGGQGFATYGYTF. The CDR3 region has the DNA TGCACCAGCAGCCAAGATGGGGGACAGGGATTTGCCACCTATGGCTACACCTTC.

This clone came up a few times. V and J are TRBV10-2 and TRBJ2-3; D is possibly TRBD1 (6 bases). V dropped 5 bases and J dropped 3 bases, with 18 bases sitting between them. CDR1 WSHSY and CDR2 SAAADI come from the germline V gene. The CDR3 loop spans 16 amino acids. Here the CDR3 reads CASSLTGTLGTDTQYF. As DNA, the CDR3 is TGCGCCAGCAGTCTTACAGGGACCCTAGGAACAGATACGCAGTATTTT.

The rearrangement links TRBV29-1 to TRBJ2-7, with 8 bases aligning to TRBD1. V lost 7 bases, J lost 6 bases, and 11 bases stayed unmatched. Germline CDR1 SQVTM, CDR2 ANQGSEA. The CDR3 extends over 13 amino acids. The CDR3 sequence: CSARQGMGREQYF. In DNA form, the CDR3 reads TGCAGCGCTAGACAGGGGATGGGGCGCGAGCAGTACTTC.

The chain carries TRBV6-2 or TRBV6-3 and TRBJ1-1; no definite D call. This CDR3 comprises 11 residues. Trimming shortened V by 3 bases and J by 8 bases, and 7 bases separated the two germline ends. CDR1 is MNHEY, CDR2 SVGEGT, per germline. CDR3 DNA sequence: TGTGCCAGCAGTTATTTAACAGAAGCTTTCTTT. Translated, it gives CASSYLTEAFF.

The J gene is TRBJ2-5, the V gene TRBV18, with D hard to call. CDR1 KGHSH and CDR2 LQKENI come from the germline V gene. This CDR3 region has 16 residues. Trimming stripped 6 bases from V and 4 bases from J, with 21 bases between. In DNA form, the CDR3 reads TGTGCCAGCTCCCCTAACATTCCTAGGAGAGGAGAGACCCAGTACTTC. Translating it yields CASSPNIPRRGETQYF.

The chain joins TRBV27 to TRBJ2-1; D gene ambiguous. Germline V lookup: CDR1 MNHEY, CDR2 SMNVEV (reference sequence). V dropped 9 bases and J dropped 4 bases, with 10 bases sitting between them. The CDR3 loop spans 12 amino acids. For the CDR3, the DNA is TGTGCCAGTAGCCGCAGTTACAATGAGCAGTTCTTC. This gives the protein CASSRSYNEQFF.

About this clone itself: The sample carries other DNA sequences with the same CDR3. The rearrangement uses TRBV12-3 or TRBV12-4 and TRBJ1-1, with 8 bases matching TRBD1. This CDR3 contains 13 residues. V shed 4 bases, J shed 5 bases, and the junction held 3 bases outside the gene matches. The CDR3 coding sequence is TGTGCCAGCAGTTACAGGGGGAGGACTGAAGCTTTCTTT. It translates to CASSYRGRTEAFF.

The chain joins TRBV3-1 (or the pseudogene TRBV3-2) to TRBJ2-3, with TRBD1 as a possible D gene (5 bases). The CDR3 runs 15 residues. V gave up 4 bases and J gave up 3 bases, with 14 bases separating them. Germline assignment: CDR1 LGHDT and CDR2 YNNKEL (reference sequence). CDR3 DNA sequence: TGTGCCAGCAGCCTCCGGATAGGGGCTACAGATACGCAGTATTTT. It encodes CASSLRIGATDTQYF.

The chain links TRBV9 to TRBJ2-1; 11 positions agree with TRBD2. CDR1 and CDR2 (germline): SGDLS, YYNGEE. This CDR3 has 15 residues. J gave up 4 bases and V 3 bases, and 3 bases lay outside the gene matches. The CDR3 region is CASSEASGGYNEQFF. In nucleotides, the CDR3 is TGTGCCAGCAGCGAGGCTAGCGGGGGGTACAATGAGCAGTTCTTC.

The chain combines TRBV7-2 with TRBJ1-5; TRBD1 agrees at 7 bases. The trim removed 7 bases at V and 6 bases at J, leaving 9 bases unmatched. CDR1 SGHTA and CDR2 FQGNSA come from the germline V gene. The CDR3 totals 14 residues. This CDR3 reads CASNRQGEGQPQHF. The CDR3 region has the DNA TGTGCCAGCAATCGACAGGGAGAGGGTCAGCCCCAGCATTTT.

CDR3 nucleotide sequence: TGTGCCAGCTCACCCTATACAGGGGGTGAAAAACTGTTTTTT. It translates to CASSPYTGGEKLFF. The chain recombines TRBV18 with TRBJ1-4; TRBD1 aligns across 8 bases. This CDR3 region has 14 residues. The V segment lost 3 bases and the J segment 7 bases; nucleotides outside the gene matches: 4. Germline loops: CDR1 KGHSH, CDR2 LQKENI.

The rearrangement uses TRBV10-3 and TRBJ1-5; 8 bases map to TRBD1. The ends lost 10 bases at V and 5 bases at J; junction bases unmatched: 7. The CDR3 is 13 residues long. Germline assignment: CDR1 ENHRY and CDR2 SYGVKD. The DNA of the CDR3 is TGTGCCACCCAGGGGGCAGGGGATCAGCCCCAGCATTTT. It is translated as CATQGAGDQPQHF.

The V call is TRBV6-5, the J call TRBJ1-4, with D perhaps matching TRBD1 (6 bases). The CDR3 covers 14 residues. CDR1 is MNHEY, CDR2 SVGAGI, per germline. V gave up 6 bases and J gave up 3 bases, with 11 bases separating them. The CDR3 region has the DNA TGTGCCAGCAGCAGGGGCCTGGCTAATGAAAAACTGTTTTTT. It yields the protein CASSRGLANEKLFF.

The genes are TRBV2 and TRBJ2-6; maybe TRBD1 (6 bases). Germline V gene lookup returns CDR1 SNHLY and CDR2 FYNNEI. Trimming removed 2 bases at V and 2 bases at J, with 10 bases between. The CDR3 totals 16 residues. The CDR3 sequence is CASSEFRQAGANVLTF. The CDR3 nucleotides read TGTGCCAGCAGTGAATTTAGACAGGCTGGGGCCAACGTCCTGACTTTC.

The gene calls are TRBV2 and TRBJ2-3; TRBD1 matches at 7 bases. Germline V CDR1 and CDR2: SNHLY, FYNNEI. This CDR3 comprises 14 residues. The trim removed 9 bases at V and 3 bases at J, leaving 9 bases unmatched. The CDR3 spells CARNGQDETDTQYF. CDR3 DNA sequence: TGTGCCAGAAATGGACAGGACGAAACAGATACGCAGTATTTT. The full variable domain, completed using reference TRBV2 and TRBJ2-3, is EPEVTQTPSHQVTQMGQEVILRCVPISNHLYFYWYRQILGQKVEFLVSFYNNEISEKSEIFDDQFSVERPDGSNFTLKIRSTKLEDSAMYFCARNGQDETDTQYFGPGTRLTVL.

This clone has only one observation. The genes are TRBV5-1 and TRBJ2-7, with D possibly TRBD2 on 7 matching bases. With 3 bases removed from V and 0 bases from J, the gap between germline ends came to 19 bases. The CDR3 sequence is 17 residues long. Germline values: CDR1 SGHRS, CDR2 YFSETQ. As DNA, the CDR3 is TGCGCCAGCAGCTCCCAAGGGGGGGGCAGGAGCTCCTACGAGCAGTACTTC. This encodes CASSSQGGGRSSYEQYF.

In its sample, this clone was seen once. The chain has TRBV27 and TRBJ2-2; 11 positions match TRBD2. The CDR3 has 17 amino acids. J lost 0 bases, V lost 6 bases, and 6 bases had no gene match. Germline-derived CDR1 and CDR2 are MNHEY and SMNVEV (reference sequence). CDR3 sequence: CASSRRLAGSNTGELFF. The CDR3 bases are TGTGCCAGCAGCCGACGACTAGCGGGATCGAACACCGGGGAGCTGTTTTTT.

The chain carries TRBV28 and TRBJ2-5, with D maybe TRBD1 (6 bases). Per the germline V gene, CDR1 is MDHEN and CDR2 is SYDVKM. Trimming left V 7 bases short and J 6 bases short, with 15 bases between. This CDR3 is 13 amino acids long. The chain's CDR3 is CASTLTGIQTQYF. CDR3 nucleotides: TGTGCCAGCACCTTAACAGGGATCCAGACCCAGTACTTC.

The CDR3 region is CASSLGTVFQETQYF. CDR3 sequence (DNA): TGCGCCAGCAGCCTAGGGACAGTTTTCCAAGAGACCCAGTACTTC. This rearrangement joins TRBV5-1 to TRBJ2-5; 7 bases agree with TRBD1. Germline loops: CDR1 SGHRS, CDR2 YFSETQ. The J segment lost 1 base and the V segment lost 4 bases, leaving 7 bases of the junction unmatched. This CDR3 has 15 amino acids.

This clone was picked up a small number of times. The V gene is TRBV27, the J gene TRBJ1-5; D is ambiguous. The CDR3 has 12 amino acids. Trimming removed 5 bases from V and 7 bases from J, with 9 bases in between. The germline CDR1 and CDR2 sequences are MNHEY and SMNVEV (reference sequence). The CDR3 region is CASSGLGQPQHF. CDR3 DNA sequence: TGTGCCAGCAGTGGGCTTGGGCAGCCCCAGCATTTT.

This clone showed up many times. The chain recombines TRBV11-2 with TRBJ1-2; D unclear. Germline loops: CDR1 SGHAT, CDR2 FQNNGV. CDR3 size: 15 residues. V shed 0 bases and J shed 0 bases, with 8 bases lying between them. The CDR3 region is CASSLEPTPNYGYTF. CDR3 nucleotide sequence: TGTGCCAGCAGCTTAGAACCCACACCTAACTATGGCTACACCTTC.

This chain links TRBV11-3 with TRBJ2-3; possible D gene TRBD2, 6 bases. V shed 5 bases and J shed 6 bases, with 18 bases lying between them. The CDR3 totals 15 residues. Looked up from germline, CDR1 is SGHNT and CDR2 is YENEEA. Here the CDR3 DNA reads TGTGCCAGCAGCCCCGGCGACGGAGGGGTCGATACGCAGTATTTT. Encoded protein: CASSPGDGGVDTQYF.

This clone was seen only once. CDR3 sequence: CAWRRGGNTEAFF. In DNA form, the CDR3 reads TGTGCCTGGAGGAGGGGGGGAAACACTGAAGCTTTCTTT. The chain links TRBV30 to TRBJ1-1; D is perhaps TRBD1 (6 bases). V was pared by 3 bases and J by 2 bases, with 10 bases between. The CDR3 contains 13 residues. Germline CDR1 and CDR2: GTSNPN and SVGIG (reference sequence).